The 18 T cell receptor beta chains below come from one sample, sequenced in a study of blood T cell repertoires in COVID-19. The repertoire was sequenced with immunoSEQ multiplex PCR; TCRdb's copy has only in-frame clones and lacks some. Among about 220,000 clones listed, 70% to 90% were seen once. The sample comprised peripheral blood. The receptors originated from a man aged 50 to 59 who had recovered from COVID-19.

The gene calls are TRBV28 and TRBJ2-2; a possible D gene is TRBD1 (6 bases). V dropped 2 bases and J dropped 0 bases, with 10 bases sitting between them. Germline CDR1 MDHEN, CDR2 SYDVKM. The CDR3 has 16 residues. CDR3 sequence: CASSLQGKANTGELFF. Here the CDR3 DNA reads TGTGCCAGCAGTTTACAGGGGAAGGCGAACACCGGGGAGCTGTTTTTT.

This clone was seen only once. The rearrangement joins TRBV28 to TRBJ2-2, with D tentatively TRBD1 (6 bases). The V gene's germline CDR1 is MDHEN and CDR2 SYDVKM. CDR3 size: 15 residues. The V end lost 3 bases, the J end lost 1 base, and 9 bases lay between the germline ends. CDR3 sequence: CASSFWGQNTGELFF. In DNA, the CDR3 is TGTGCCAGCAGTTTCTGGGGACAGAACACCGGGGAGCTGTTTTTT.

The gene calls are TRBV18 and TRBJ2-2; 12 bases agree with TRBD2. J lost 7 bases, V lost 3 bases, and 9 bases had no gene match. The germline gives CDR1 KGHSH, CDR2 LQKENI. The CDR3 loop spans 17 amino acids. CDR3 bases: TGTGCCAGCTCACCCCAGACTAGCGGGAGCAAGGACGGGGAGCTGTTTTTT. As protein: CASSPQTSGSKDGELFF. The variable domain in full, with the rest retrieved from reference TRBV18 and TRBJ2-2, is NAGVMQNPRHLVRRRGQEARLRCSPMKGHSHVYWYRQLPEEGLKFMVYLQKENIIDESGMPKERFSAEFPKEGPSILRIQQVVRGDSAAYFCASSPQTSGSKDGELFFGEGSRLTVL.

The rearrangement joins TRBV15 to TRBJ1-5, with no clear D. Trimming cost V 0 bases and J 7 bases, with 7 bases left between them. The CDR3 totals 13 residues. Germline CDR1 LNHNV, CDR2 YYDKDF (reference sequence). The CDR3 region has the DNA TGTGCCACCAGCAGAGATTCTTCCCAGCCCCAGCATTTT. Protein product: CATSRDSSQPQHF.

The V call is TRBV6-1, the J call TRBJ2-1; D call uncertain. The V end was cut by 2 bases, the J end by 11 bases, with 13 bases between. The germline CDR1 and CDR2 sequences are MNHNS and SASEGT. There are 13 residues in the CDR3. The CDR3 is CASSERGDLKQFF. The CDR3 bases are TGTGCCAGCAGTGAACGCGGAGACCTAAAGCAGTTCTTC.

The V and J genes are TRBV18 and TRBJ1-6; TRBD1 aligns across 9 bases. This CDR3 spans 14 amino acids. The germline CDR1 and CDR2 sequences are KGHSH and LQKENI. V gave up 4 bases and J gave up 10 bases; unmatched junction bases: 5. Here the CDR3 DNA reads TGTGCCAGCTCACGGGACAGGGAAAGATCACCCCTCCACTTT. Amino acids: CASSRDRERSPLHF.

This clone was picked up one time. The chain carries TRBV7-9 and TRBJ2-1, with 10 bases aligning to TRBD1. CDR1 and CDR2 from the germline V gene are SEHNR and FQNEAQ (reference sequence). CDR3 length: 16 amino acids. J lost 0 bases, V lost 5 bases, and 4 bases had no gene match. The CDR3 bases are TGTGCCAGCAGCACGGGACAGGGGTCCTCCTACAATGAGCAGTTCTTC. This translates into CASSTGQGSSYNEQFF.

In its sample, this clone was seen once. The chain uses TRBV2 and TRBJ2-7; 13 bases agree with TRBD2. CDR3 length: 17 amino acids. The junction had 9 bases not matched to a gene; V was cut back by 7 bases and J by 0 bases. Germline-derived CDR1 and CDR2 are SNHLY and FYNNEI. CDR3 DNA: TGTGCCAGCACCCCGGCGGGACTAGCGGGGACCTCCTACGAGCAGTACTTC. Translation gives CASTPAGLAGTSYEQYF.

The chain recombines TRBV4-1 with TRBJ2-7; 9 nucleotides agree with TRBD2. The CDR3 extends over 16 amino acids. V was pared by 1 base and J by 3 bases, with 7 bases of the junction left unmatched. Germline CDR1 reads MGHRA; CDR2 reads YSYEKL. This CDR3 reads CASSQGPSGDYYEQYF. CDR3 DNA sequence: TGCGCCAGCAGCCAAGGTCCTAGCGGGGACTACTACGAGCAGTACTTC.

This clone was seen more than once but under ten times. The chain recombines TRBV30 with TRBJ2-7; 9 nucleotides line up with TRBD2. Germline CDR1 is GTSNPN and CDR2 is SVGIG (reference sequence). The CDR3 covers 13 residues. V lost 6 bases to trimming and J lost 5 bases; unmatched junction nucleotides: 8. CDR3 DNA: TGTGCCTGTCAAAATAGCGGGAGCAACGAGCAGTACTTC. It yields the protein CACQNSGSNEQYF.

V and J are TRBV28 and TRBJ2-7, with D perhaps TRBD2 (5 bases). Germline V gene lookup returns CDR1 MDHEN and CDR2 SYDVKM. V was shortened by 6 bases and J by 0 bases, with 12 bases between the two germline ends. This CDR3 is built from 14 residues. The CDR3 protein is CASRPGLGSYEQYF. The CDR3 bases are TGTGCCAGCAGACCAGGACTCGGCTCCTACGAGCAGTACTTC.

V is TRBV18 and J is TRBJ1-5; 11 bases fit TRBD1. Trimming removed 3 bases from V and 0 bases from J; junction bases left unmatched: 4. CDR3 length: 17 amino acids. Per the germline V gene, CDR1 is KGHSH and CDR2 is LQKENI. CDR3 in amino acids: CASSPPGTGGSNQPQHF. The CDR3 DNA reads TGTGCCAGCTCACCTCCCGGGACAGGGGGTAGCAATCAGCCCCAGCATTTT.

The chain joins TRBV5-4 to TRBJ2-5; D not resolved. The CDR3 is 15 residues long. Germline V gene data show CDR1 as SGHNT and CDR2 as YYREEE (reference sequence). V was clipped by 4 bases and J by 4 bases, with 17 bases between them. CDR3 sequence reads: CASSLRSSRVETQYF. Written as DNA, the CDR3 is TGTGCCAGCAGCCTTCGATCGTCCCGCGTAGAGACCCAGTACTTC.

This clone was seen once. The V gene is TRBV9, the J gene TRBJ2-7, with TRBD1 as a possible D gene (6 bases). V was pared by 3 bases and J by 2 bases, with 15 bases between. The CDR3 extends over 15 amino acids. Germline V gives CDR1 SGDLS, CDR2 YYNGEE. This CDR3 is CASSARGNFTYEQYF. CDR3 DNA: TGTGCCAGCAGCGCCAGGGGTAATTTTACCTACGAGCAGTACTTC.

The chain has TRBV2 and TRBJ2-5; 11 positions agree with TRBD2. With V trimmed by 5 bases and J by 4 bases, 6 bases remained unmatched. Germline lookup yields CDR1 SNHLY and CDR2 FYNNEI. This CDR3 spans 15 amino acids. This chain's CDR3 is CASSYEGTSGETQYF. CDR3 bases: TGTGCCAGCAGTTATGAAGGGACTAGCGGAGAGACCCAGTACTTC. Full variable domain (missing parts from reference TRBV2 and TRBJ2-5): EPEVTQTPSHQVTQMGQEVILRCVPISNHLYFYWYRQILGQKVEFLVSFYNNEISEKSEIFDDQFSVERPDGSNFTLKIRSTKLEDSAMYFCASSYEGTSGETQYFGPGTRLLVL.

V and J are TRBV18 and TRBJ2-1, with 9 positions matching TRBD2. The CDR3 totals 16 residues. J was trimmed by 6 bases and V by 3 bases; bases with no gene match: 9. Germline V gene lookup returns CDR1 KGHSH and CDR2 LQKENI. The DNA of the CDR3 is TGTGCCAGCTCACCTAACCCACGGGGACTAGCCAATGAGCAGTTCTTC. Translation: CASSPNPRGLANEQFF.

A single count supports this clone. The chain combines TRBV5-1 with TRBJ2-7, with TRBD1 matching over 9 bases. Germline trimming cut 2 bases from V and 4 bases from J; bases unmatched to any gene: 4. The CDR3 loop spans 14 amino acids. CDR1 and CDR2 from the germline V gene are SGHRS and YFSETQ. CDR3 nucleotides: TGCGCCAGCAGCTTTACAGGGGGCAGATACGAGCAGTACTTC. Translated: CASSFTGGRYEQYF.

This clone appeared once. CDR3 coding DNA: TGTGCCAGTAGTATCGTCGATGAGCAGTTCTTC. Translated, it gives CASSIVDEQFF. The chain joins TRBV19 to TRBJ2-1; D unclear. The CDR3 sequence is 11 residues long. Between the trimmed V and J ends, which lost 3 bases and 8 bases, there was a span of 5 bases. The germline V gene encodes CDR1 LNHDA and CDR2 SQIVND (reference sequence).